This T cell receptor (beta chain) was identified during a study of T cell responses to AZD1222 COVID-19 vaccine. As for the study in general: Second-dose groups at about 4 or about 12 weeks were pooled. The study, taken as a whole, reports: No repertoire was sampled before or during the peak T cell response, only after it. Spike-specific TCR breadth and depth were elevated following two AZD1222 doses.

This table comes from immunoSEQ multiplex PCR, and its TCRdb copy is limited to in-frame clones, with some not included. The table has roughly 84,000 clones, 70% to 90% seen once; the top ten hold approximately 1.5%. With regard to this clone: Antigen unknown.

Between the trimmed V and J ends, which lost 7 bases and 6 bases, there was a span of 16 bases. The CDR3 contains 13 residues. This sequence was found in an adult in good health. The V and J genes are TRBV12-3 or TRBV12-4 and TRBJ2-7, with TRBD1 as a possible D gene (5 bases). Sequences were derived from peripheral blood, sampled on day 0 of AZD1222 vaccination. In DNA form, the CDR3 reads TGTGCCAGCATCCCCGGGTGGGGCGGCGAGCAGTACTTC. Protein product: CASIPGWGGEQYF.